The 20 T cell receptor beta chains in this list originate from one sample, sequenced in a study of T cell clonality in common variable immunodeficiency. Overall study findings and caveats: Common variable immunodeficiency TCR beta sequences reportedly had fewer deletions and N-nucleotide insertions.

The table came from immunoSEQ multiplex PCR; TCRdb's copy has only in-frame clones and leaves some out. Listed for the sample are 25,000 to 35,000 clones, none seen a single time. No antigen has been identified for these receptors. Sequencing was performed on peripheral blood mononuclear cells. These receptors were collected from a human donor with common variable immunodeficiency.

This clone was seen a few times. The sequence runs out 3 residues before the end of the CDR3; the remainder is reconstructed from the germline J gene. The J gene is TRBJ1-5, the V gene TRBV19; 9 positions agree with TRBD1. V lost 3 bases to trimming and J lost 2 bases; unmatched junction nucleotides: 8. The CDR3 is made up of 17 amino acids. CDR1 is LNHDA, CDR2 SQIVND, per germline (reference sequence). Partial CDR3 DNA: TGTGCCAGTAGTATGCGGGGACAGGGATTAGGCAATCAGCCC. Translation: CASSMRGQGLGNQP. The entire CDR3 sequence reads CASSMRGQGLGNQPQHF.

As to this clone: Sequencing ends 3 residues short of the CDR3 end; the germline J gene provides the rest. J is TRBJ2-1 and V is TRBV13; the match to TRBD2 covers 8 bases. The length of the CDR3 is 16 residues. The germline V gene encodes CDR1 PRHDT and CDR2 FYEKMQ (reference sequence). With V trimmed by 5 bases and J by 4 bases, 10 bases remained unmatched. This CDR3 reads CASSILTSGAYNEQFF. CDR3 DNA (partial): TGTGCCAGCAGCATCCTAACTAGCGGAGCTTACAATGAG.

In its sample, this clone was seen many times. The read halts 3 residues ahead of the CDR3 end, with the missing end drawn from the germline J gene. The chain links TRBV7-8 to TRBJ1-4, with D perhaps matching TRBD1 (5 bases). V lost 8 bases and J 0 bases, leaving 16 bases between the germline ends. Germline assignment: CDR1 SGHVS and CDR2 FQNEAQ. The CDR3 is made up of 16 amino acids. Incomplete CDR3 DNA: TGTGCCAGCGGCAGCTCAGGGATTCCAACTAATGAAAAA. The encoded protein is CASGSSGIPTNEK. The full CDR3 is CASGSSGIPTNEKLFF.

This clone was seen only a few times. The read ends 3 residues before the CDR3 terminus; that terminus is restored from the germline J gene. This chain links TRBV5-6 with TRBJ1-2; TRBD1 is a possible D gene (6 bases). The CDR3 contains 13 residues. The germline V gene has CDR1 SGHDT and CDR2 YYEEEE. The CDR3 DNA, read in part, is TGTGCCAGCAGCTTGGGTCAGGGGCCCGGC. Translation gives CASSLGQGPG. The CDR3, in full, reads CASSLGQGPGYTF. Full variable domain (rest looked up from reference TRBV5-6 and TRBJ1-2): DAGVTQSPTHLIKTRGQQVTLRCSPKSGHDTVSWYQQALGQGPQFIFQYYEEEERQRGNFPDRFSGHQFPNYSSELNVNALLLGDSALYLCASSLGQGPGYTFGSGTRLTVV.

This clone has a handful of counts. The read halts 3 residues ahead of the CDR3 end, with the missing end drawn from the germline J gene. This chain joins TRBV2 and TRBJ1-1, with TRBD1 identical over 9 bases. This CDR3 region has 14 residues. The germline V gene encodes CDR1 SNHLY and CDR2 FYNNEI. The DNA read from the CDR3 is TGTGCCAGGGACGGGACAGGGACTTCTTCAGAA. Protein product: CARDGTGTSSE. The complete CDR3 sequence is CARDGTGTSSEAFF. Supplemented by reference TRBV2 and TRBJ1-1, the full variable domain reads EPEVTQTPSHQVTQMGQEVILRCVPISNHLYFYWYRQILGQKVEFLVSFYNNEISEKSEIFDDQFSVERPDGSNFTLKIRSTKLEDSAMYFCARDGTGTSSEAFFGQGTRLTVV.

This clone showed up many times. The CDR3 end is not reached by the read, which stops 3 residues before it; the germline J gene fills it in. The chain has TRBV4-2 and TRBJ2-4, with 11 bases lining up with TRBD2. Trimming took 1 base from V and 2 from J; bases not matched to a gene: 16. Germline-derived CDR1 and CDR2 are LGHNA and YNFKEQ. This CDR3 comprises 21 residues. Partial CDR3 DNA: TGTGCCAGCAGCCAAGGACCGAGACTAGCGGGGATGGGTGGTACCAAAAACATT. Its translation is CASSQGPRLAGMGGTKNI. The whole CDR3 protein reads CASSQGPRLAGMGGTKNIQYF.

This clone was recorded at least ten times. The CDR3 is cut off 3 residues early in the read; its end comes from the germline J gene. The rearrangement links TRBV5-1 to TRBJ2-1; 8 bases align to TRBD2. The J segment lost 1 base and the V segment lost 0 bases, leaving 0 bases of the junction unmatched. The CDR3 contains 15 residues. Germline V CDR1 and CDR2: SGHRS, YFSETQ. Incomplete CDR3 DNA: TGCGCCAGCAGCTTGGGCGGGGGGTCCTACAATGAG. Translation gives CASSLGGGSYNE. The CDR3 in full is CASSLGGGSYNEQFF.

This clone turned up a few times. The read is 3 residues too short to cover the CDR3 end, so that end is filled in from the germline J gene. V gene TRBV5-1 combines with J gene TRBJ1-2; D possibly corresponds to TRBD1 (5 bases). The CDR3 consists of 13 residues. CDR1 is SGHRS, CDR2 YFSETQ, per germline. The CDR3 spells CASSLGQTLGYTF. The sequenced CDR3 bases are TGCGCCAGCAGCTTGGGACAGACCCTGGGC.

Many counts were recorded for this clone. The CDR3 goes on 3 residues after the read ends, and that part is filled in from the germline J gene. The J gene is TRBJ2-5, the V gene TRBV4-1, with TRBD2 as a possible D gene (7 bases). CDR3 length: 16 residues. Deletions cut 0 bases from V and 5 bases from J, with 16 bases between. Germline V gene sequence: CDR1 MGHRA, CDR2 YSYEKL. The sequenced part of the CDR3 DNA is TGCGCCAGCAGCCAAGATCCGGGGGGCCGGGGGGAGACC. It specifies CASSQDPGGRGET. The whole CDR3 sequence reads CASSQDPGGRGETQYF.

In regard to this clone: The DNA ends 3 residues before the CDR3 does, and the rest of the CDR3 is filled in from the germline J gene. The V call is TRBV7-2, the J call TRBJ2-7; perhaps TRBD2 as D (5 bases). Trimming shortened V by 3 bases and J by 3 bases, and 12 bases separated the two germline ends. The germline CDR1 and CDR2 sequences are SGHTA and FQGNSA. The CDR3 is made up of 14 amino acids. The CDR3 DNA, read in part, is TGTGCCAGCAGCTTTTCGAGCGGCCACTACGAG. This gives the protein CASSFSSGHYE. In full, the CDR3 is CASSFSSGHYEQYF.

This clone was seen at least ten times. The CDR3 is cut off 3 residues early in the read; its end comes from the germline J gene. The chain recombines TRBV7-3 with TRBJ2-7; 7 bases map to TRBD1. V gave up 2 bases and J gave up 3 bases; unmatched junction bases: 4. The CDR3 runs to 14 residues. Germline V gene data show CDR1 as SGHTA and CDR2 as FQGTGA. CDR3 region: CASSLYHRGYEQYF. The DNA read from the CDR3 is TGTGCCAGCAGCTTATATCACAGGGGCTACGAG. The full variable domain, with the rest looked up from reference TRBV7-3 and TRBJ2-7, is GAGVSQTPSNKVTEKGKYVELRCDPISGHTALYWYRQSLGQGPEFLIYFQGTGAADDSGLPNDRFFAVRPEGSVSTLKIQRTERGDSAVYLCASSLYHRGYEQYFGPGTRLTVT.

For this clone: The read terminates 3 residues before the CDR3 end, so the remaining end is supplied by the germline J gene. This sequence joins TRBV2 and TRBJ2-5; TRBD2 is a possible D gene (6 bases). The CDR3 contains 14 residues. In germline, CDR1 is SNHLY, CDR2 FYNNEI. V lost 4 bases, J lost 2 bases, and 11 bases lay in between. The CDR3 loop reads CASSVTSLQETQYF. The covered CDR3 bases are TGTGCCAGCAGTGTCACTAGCTTACAAGAGACC.

The CDR3 bases that were read are TGTGCCTGGAGATTACGGGGGAGCACAGATACG. Protein sequence: CAWRLRGSTDT. The whole CDR3 sequence reads CAWRLRGSTDTQYF. This chain connects TRBV30 to TRBJ2-3, with a possible D match to TRBD2 (6 bases). With the read ending 3 residues before the CDR3 end, the germline J gene is used to fill in that end. V lost 3 bases and J lost 0, with 10 bases in between. This CDR3 has 14 amino acids. CDR1 and CDR2 from the germline V gene are GTSNPN and SVGIG (reference sequence).

There are a few counts of this clone. The CDR3 goes on 3 residues after the read ends, and that part is filled in from the germline J gene. This chain uses TRBV18 with TRBJ2-3, with 8 bases matching TRBD1. Germline loops: CDR1 KGHSH, CDR2 LQKENI. The J segment lost 1 base and the V segment lost 0 bases, leaving 3 bases of the junction unmatched. CDR3 size: 16 residues. The sequenced CDR3 bases are TGTGCCAGCTCACCACCAGGACAGGGCGGCACAGATACG. This gives the protein CASSPPGQGGTDT. The entire CDR3 protein is CASSPPGQGGTDTQYF. The full variable domain, rest sourced from reference TRBV18 and TRBJ2-3, is NAGVMQNPRHLVRRRGQEARLRCSPMKGHSHVYWYRQLPEEGLKFMVYLQKENIIDESGMPKERFSAEFPKEGPSILRIQQVVRGDSAAYFCASSPPGQGGTDTQYFGPGTRLTVL.

This clone was recorded at least ten times. Read data end 3 residues before the CDR3 end; the end is taken from the germline J gene. The rearrangement joins TRBV7-2 to TRBJ2-5, with TRBD1 identical over 10 bases. The V segment lost 6 bases and the J segment 1 base; nucleotides outside the gene matches: 5. Germline CDR1 SGHTA, CDR2 FQGNSA. CDR3 length: 15 residues. Incomplete CDR3 DNA: TGTGCCAGCAGTCGGGACAGGGGATCCCAAGAGACC. It is translated as CASSRDRGSQET. The CDR3 reads in full as CASSRDRGSQETQYF. The full variable domain, with the rest looked up from reference TRBV7-2 and TRBJ2-5, is GAGVSQSPSNKVTEKGKDVELRCDPISGHTALYWYRQSLGQGLEFLIYFQGNSAPDKSGLPSDRFSAERTGGSVSTLTIQRTQQEDSAVYLCASSRDRGSQETQYFGPGTRLLVL.

This clone was seen a handful of times. One end of the junction fails to match germline, which may point to a read error. From the germline J gene comes the end of the CDR3, since the read stops 3 residues before it. The gene calls are TRBV7-7 and TRBJ2-7; 8 bases fit TRBD1. Per germline, CDR1 SSHAT and CDR2 FNYEAQ (reference sequence). This CDR3 comprises 13 residues. The CDR3 spells CASSLGQGHEQYF. The covered CDR3 bases are TGTGCTAGCAGCTTAGGACAGGGCCACGAG.

At least ten counts were recorded for this clone. The missing CDR3 end, 3 residues past where the read stops, is filled in from the germline J gene. This chain joins TRBV10-3 and TRBJ1-2, with D possibly matching TRBD1 (5 bases). Trimming cost V 3 bases and J 7 bases, with 15 bases left between them. The germline CDR1 and CDR2 sequences are ENHRY and SYGVKD. This CDR3 is 14 amino acids long. Partial CDR3 DNA: TGTGCCATCAGTGAAGACAGAGCCCCTGGTGGC. This encodes CAISEDRAPGG. The CDR3, in full, reads CAISEDRAPGGYTF.

By its share, this clone is medium-sized. The read stops 3 residues short of the end of the CDR3; the missing end is completed from the germline J gene. Additional DNA sequences in this sample encode the identical CDR3. V and J are TRBV7-3 and TRBJ2-7; 9 bases fit TRBD1. This CDR3 contains 14 residues. Germline V lookup: CDR1 SGHTA, CDR2 FQGTGA. J lost 5 bases, V lost 4 bases, and 6 bases had no gene match. The CDR3 reads CASSSGQGLDEQYF. The part of the CDR3 DNA that was read is TGTGCCAGCAGCTCGGGACAGGGTCTCGACGAG.

As for this clone: The read ends 3 residues early relative to the CDR3; the germline J gene fills the gap. The chain carries TRBV2 and TRBJ2-1; possibly TRBD1 for D (6 bases). V dropped 8 bases and J dropped 0 bases, with 11 bases sitting between them. Germline CDR1 SNHLY, CDR2 FYNNEI. The CDR3 is 14 amino acids. CDR3 sequence: CASGGRSSYNEQFF. Partial CDR3 DNA: TGTGCCAGCGGGGGCAGGAGCTCCTACAATGAG. Together with reference TRBV2 and TRBJ2-1, the CDR3 gives the full variable domain: EPEVTQTPSHQVTQMGQEVILRCVPISNHLYFYWYRQILGQKVEFLVSFYNNEISEKSEIFDDQFSVERPDGSNFTLKIRSTKLEDSAMYFCASGGRSSYNEQFFGPGTRLTVL.

This clone was seen at least ten times. The read terminates 3 residues ahead of where the CDR3 ends, so the germline J gene completes it. The rearrangement joins TRBV6-1 to TRBJ2-7, with D perhaps matching TRBD1 (6 bases). The germline CDR1 and CDR2 sequences are MNHNS and SASEGT. The CDR3 is made up of 14 amino acids. V lost 3 bases and J lost 0, with 9 bases in between. The part of the CDR3 DNA that was read is TGTGCCAGCAGTGACAGACAGGCCTCCTACGAG. Amino acid sequence: CASSDRQASYE. The whole CDR3 protein is CASSDRQASYEQYF.